The next 20 T cell receptor beta chains were all read from a single sample in a study of CD8 T cells in Susac syndrome. Random hexamers were used to reverse transcribe roughly 0.45 to 1 ug of RNA. TCRdb ran MiXCR on the immunoSEQ multiplex PCR reads and lists one entry per CDR3 protein. The sample holds roughly 200,000 distinct CDR3 sequences; about 91% are singletons and the top ten take around 0.085%. Sequencing used CD4+ T cells from PBMCs. The receptor source for this set is a human donor with Susac syndrome.

This clonotype was observed once. V usage is TRBV7-9 and J usage is TRBJ1-5, with TRBD1 matching 9 bases. This CDR3 has 14 residues. J was trimmed by 4 bases and V by 5 bases; bases with no gene match: 3. CDR1 is SEHNR and CDR2 is FQNEAQ in the germline V gene (reference sequence). In DNA, the CDR3 is TGTGCCAGCAGCCCACAGGGGGCGAATCAGCCCCAGCATTTT. Translated, it gives CASSPQGANQPQHF.

The rearrangement joins TRBV2 to TRBJ1-2; D not resolved. Looked up from germline, CDR1 is SNHLY and CDR2 is FYNNEI. The CDR3 is made up of 13 amino acids. Trimming shortened V by 4 bases and J by 7 bases, and 13 bases separated the two germline ends. Here the CDR3 reads CASSGMESGGYTF. The DNA for the CDR3 is TGTGCCAGCAGTGGTATGGAGTCAGGTGGCTACACCTTC.

DNA for the CDR3: TGCGCCAGCAGCCTTTGGACTGGCCCAGATACGCAGTATTTT. Translation gives CASSLWTGPDTQYF. V gene TRBV4-1 combines with J gene TRBJ2-3; D possibly corresponds to TRBD2 (5 bases). Germline loops: CDR1 MGHRA, CDR2 YSYEKL. The V gene lost 4 bases and the J gene lost 4 bases, with 12 bases spanning the gap. CDR3 length: 14 residues.

V is TRBV20-1 and J is TRBJ1-4; TRBD1 is a possible D gene (5 bases). The CDR3 runs 15 residues. V was clipped by 1 base and J by 3 bases, with 12 bases between them. Germline V gene sequence: CDR1 DFQATT, CDR2 SNEGSKA (reference sequence). Here the CDR3 reads CSARVVPGANEKLFF. The CDR3 DNA reads TGCAGTGCTAGAGTTGTTCCGGGGGCTAATGAAAAACTGTTTTTT.

Written as DNA, the CDR3 is TGTGCCAGCAGTACCAGGGGACAGGGGAACACCGGGGAGCTGTTTTTT. This translates into CASSTRGQGNTGELFF. The gene calls are TRBV6-1 and TRBJ2-2; 9 bases map to TRBD1. This CDR3 is 16 amino acids long. The V segment lost 5 bases and the J segment 1 base; nucleotides outside the gene matches: 5. Germline V CDR1 and CDR2: MNHNS, SASEGT.

This clonotype was seen just once. The chain employs TRBV5-4 and TRBJ2-2; D might be TRBD1 or TRBD2, each matching 6 bases. The germline V gene encodes CDR1 SGHNT and CDR2 YYREEE (reference sequence). Trimming stripped 6 bases from V and 6 bases from J, with 21 bases between. This CDR3 contains 16 residues. The DNA of the CDR3 is TGTGCCAGCACCCTCAGCTCCGGGGGCGGGCCCGGGGAGCTGTTTTTT. Amino acid sequence: CASTLSSGGGPGELFF.

V usage is TRBV5-1 and J usage is TRBJ2-3; 9 bases map to TRBD2. The V and J ends lost 0 bases and 2 bases, in that order; junction bases with no gene match: 4. This CDR3 region has 16 residues. CDR1 is SGHRS and CDR2 is YFSETQ in the germline V gene. The CDR3 DNA reads TGCGCCAGCAGCTTGGGGGCTAGCGGGGTCACAGATACGCAGTATTTT. Translated, it gives CASSLGASGVTDTQYF.

This chain joins TRBV5-4 and TRBJ2-1, with D maybe TRBD1 (5 bases). Germline V CDR1 and CDR2: SGHNT, YYREEE (reference sequence). The CDR3 is made up of 13 amino acids. Trimming pared 2 bases from V and 6 bases from J, leaving 9 bases between. The CDR3 here is CASSFPGPNEQFF. Here the CDR3 DNA reads TGTGCCAGCAGCTTTCCAGGGCCCAATGAGCAGTTCTTC. Variable domain in full (rest from reference TRBV5-4 and TRBJ2-1): ETGVTQSPTHLIKTRGQQVTLRCSSQSGHNTVSWYQQALGQGPQFIFQYYREEENGRGNFPPRFSGLQFPNYSSELNVNALELDDSALYLCASSFPGPNEQFFGPGTRLTVL.

The rearrangement links TRBV27 to TRBJ2-5; 9 bases fit TRBD1. V lost 5 bases, J lost 5 bases, and 6 bases stayed unmatched. This CDR3 spans 14 amino acids. Germline assignment: CDR1 MNHEY and CDR2 SMNVEV (reference sequence). The CDR3 is CASSRDRAWETQYF. CDR3 nucleotide sequence: TGTGCCAGCAGTAGGGACAGGGCCTGGGAGACCCAGTACTTC.

The V call is TRBV29-1, the J call TRBJ1-4; TRBD1 matches at 8 bases. This CDR3 region has 13 residues. V dropped 1 base and J dropped 7; count of bases not matched to a gene: 2. Germline V gives CDR1 SQVTM, CDR2 ANQGSEA. The CDR3 DNA reads as TGCAGCGTTGAAGGACAGGGGACTGAAAAACTGTTTTTT. Translated: CSVEGQGTEKLFF.

CDR3 in DNA: TGTGCCAGCACCCCATCAACCCTTAATGAAAAACTGTTTTTT. Amino acids: CASTPSTLNEKLFF. The chain employs TRBV12-3 or TRBV12-4 and TRBJ1-4, with D hard to call. The CDR3 runs 14 residues. Between the trimmed V and J ends, which lost 7 bases and 4 bases, there was a span of 13 bases.

V gene TRBV5-4 combines with J gene TRBJ2-2; D may correspond to TRBD1 or TRBD2 (6 bases each). Trimming cost V 3 bases and J 0 bases, with 12 bases left between them. CDR1 and CDR2 (germline): SGHNT, YYREEE (reference sequence). This CDR3 is built from 16 residues. The CDR3 spells CASSSLGGTNTGELFF. CDR3 nucleotides: TGTGCCAGCAGCTCTTTAGGGGGGACGAACACCGGGGAGCTGTTTTTT.

This rearrangement joins TRBV10-3 to TRBJ2-3; 10 bases match TRBD2. The CDR3 is 16 amino acids. Germline loops: CDR1 ENHRY, CDR2 SYGVKD. The trim removed 0 bases at V and 2 bases at J, leaving 2 bases unmatched. This CDR3 reads CAISESSGGNTDTQYF. DNA of the CDR3: TGTGCCATCAGTGAGTCTAGCGGGGGGAACACAGATACGCAGTATTTT.

The J gene is TRBJ1-3, the V gene TRBV4-1; D remains ambiguous. The CDR3 runs to 16 residues. V shed 4 bases and J shed 3 bases, with 16 bases lying between them. Germline loops: CDR1 MGHRA, CDR2 YSYEKL. In DNA form, the CDR3 reads TGCGCCAGCAGCCCGCGTCATAAGGAAAATGGAAACACCATATATTTT. It encodes CASSPRHKENGNTIYF.

This sequence joins TRBV20-1 and TRBJ1-4; D gene unclear. Trimming removed 6 bases at V and 2 bases at J, with 16 bases between. Germline values: CDR1 DFQATT, CDR2 SNEGSKA (reference sequence). This CDR3 spans 15 amino acids. CDR3 in amino acids: CSAVGRWATNEKLFF. The DNA for the CDR3 is TGCAGTGCCGTAGGACGATGGGCTACTAATGAAAAACTGTTTTTT.

The V and J genes are TRBV28 and TRBJ2-1; the D gene could be TRBD1 or TRBD2 (7 bases each). The V and J ends lost 2 bases and 8 bases respectively, with 16 bases between them. Looked up from germline, CDR1 is MDHEN and CDR2 is SYDVKM. This CDR3 is 15 amino acids long. In nucleotides, the CDR3 is TGTGCCAGCAGTTTAATCCAGGGGGGGAGGGATGAGCAGTTCTTC. As protein: CASSLIQGGRDEQFF.

This clonotype was seen once. This chain connects TRBV30 to TRBJ2-3; tentatively, D is TRBD1 (5 bases). The CDR3 length is 12 residues. V was clipped by 5 bases and J by 4 bases, with 10 bases between them. Germline CDR1 is GTSNPN and CDR2 is SVGIG (reference sequence). The CDR3 spells CAWGREADTQYF. CDR3 nucleotide sequence: TGTGCCTGGGGCAGGGAAGCAGATACGCAGTATTTT.

The rearrangement uses TRBV2 and TRBJ2-1, with TRBD2 as a possible D gene (5 bases). The CDR3 contains 12 residues. Germline V gives CDR1 SNHLY, CDR2 FYNNEI. The V end lost 7 bases, the J end lost 9 bases, and 13 bases lay between the germline ends. The DNA for the CDR3 is TGTGCCAGCACTCAGGAGGAGAGTGAGCAGTTCTTC. This encodes CASTQEESEQFF.

As concerns this clonotype: One end of the junction fails to match germline, which may point to a read error. The chain combines TRBV14 with TRBJ2-6, with a weak D call TRBD2 (6 bases). This CDR3 is built from 13 residues. Germline V CDR1 and CDR2: SGHDN, FVKESK. The CDR3 DNA reads as TGTGCCAGCGGCCAGGAGGGCAGTTCCTTCGAGACTTTC. This sequence encodes CASGQEGSSFETF.

The V call is TRBV13, the J call TRBJ2-7; 7 bases align to TRBD2. There are 14 residues in the CDR3. Germline V lookup: CDR1 PRHDT, CDR2 FYEKMQ (reference sequence). Losses at the gene ends were 3 bases for V and 4 bases for J; bases not matched to a gene: 6. The CDR3 DNA is TGTGCCAGCAGCTTCCGGGACTACGCGTACGAGCAGTACTTC. Protein: CASSFRDYAYEQYF. Full variable domain (missing parts from reference TRBV13 and TRBJ2-7): AAGVIQSPRHLIKEKRETATLKCYPIPRHDTVYWYQQGPGQDPQFLISFYEKMQSDKGSIPDRFSAQQFSDYHSELNMSSLELGDSALYFCASSFRDYAYEQYFGPGTRLTVT.